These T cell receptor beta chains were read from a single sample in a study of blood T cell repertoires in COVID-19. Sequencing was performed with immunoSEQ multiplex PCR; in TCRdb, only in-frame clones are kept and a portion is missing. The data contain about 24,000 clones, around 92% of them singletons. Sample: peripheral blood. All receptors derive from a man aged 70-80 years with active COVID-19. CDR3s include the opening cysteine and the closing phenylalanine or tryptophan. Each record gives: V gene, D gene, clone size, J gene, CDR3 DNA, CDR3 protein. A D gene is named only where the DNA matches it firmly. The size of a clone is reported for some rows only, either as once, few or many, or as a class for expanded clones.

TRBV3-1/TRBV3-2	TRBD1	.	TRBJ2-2	TGTGCCAGCAGCAAGGGGGCAGGGGCTAGCGGGGAGCTGTTTTTT	CASSKGAGASGELFF
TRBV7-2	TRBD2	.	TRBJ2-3	TGTGCCAGCAGCTTTGCGGGACTAGCGGGAGGGACAGATACGCAGTATTTT	CASSFAGLAGGTDTQYF
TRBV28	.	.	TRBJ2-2	TGTGCCAGCAGTTTTCTGCGGGGGAACACCGGGGAGCTGTTTTTT	CASSFLRGNTGELFF
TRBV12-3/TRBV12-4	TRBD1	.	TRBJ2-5	TGTGCCAGCAACGGACAGGGTTGGGAGACCCAGTACTTC	CASNGQGWETQYF
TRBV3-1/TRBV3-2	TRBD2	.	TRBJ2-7	TGTGCCAGCAGCCGCGGACTAGCGGGACTCTACGAGCAGTACTTC	CASSRGLAGLYEQYF
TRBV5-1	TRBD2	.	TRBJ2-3	TGCGCCAGCAGCGGAACTAGCGGGAGGCCTAGCACAGATACGCAGTATTTT	CASSGTSGRPSTDTQYF
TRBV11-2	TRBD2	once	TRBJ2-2	TGTGCCAGCAGCTTAGGTTGGGTGACTAGCGGGAGTCCCGGGGAGCTGTTTTTT	CASSLGWVTSGSPGELFF
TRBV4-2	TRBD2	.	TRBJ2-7	TGTGCCAGCAGCCAAGGGGAGGGAGGGGTAACCTACGAGCAGTACTTC	CASSQGEGGVTYEQYF
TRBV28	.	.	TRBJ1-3	TGTGCCAGCAGCTATCTAGGCACCATATATTTT	CASSYLGTIYF
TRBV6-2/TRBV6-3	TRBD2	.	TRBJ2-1	TGTGCCAGCAGTCCGGGGACTAGCGAGGCCTATGAGCAGTTCTTC	CASSPGTSEAYEQFF
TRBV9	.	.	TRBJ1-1	TGTGCCAGCAGCGTCGTGGCAGGCACTGAAGCTTTCTTT	CASSVVAGTEAFF
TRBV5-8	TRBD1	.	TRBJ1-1	TGTGCCAGCAGCTCGGGACAGGGAGGTTTGGACACTGAAGCTTTCTTT	CASSSGQGGLDTEAFF
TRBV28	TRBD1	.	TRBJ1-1	TGTGCCAGCAGCACCGGGACAGGGGGCGAGGGCACTGAAGCTTTCTTT	CASSTGTGGEGTEAFF
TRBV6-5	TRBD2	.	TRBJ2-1	TGTGCCAGCCAGCGGGAGTGGAGGGGTAATGAGCAGTTCTTC	CASQREWRGNEQFF
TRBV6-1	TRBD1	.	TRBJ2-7	TGTGCCAGCAGTGTTCACGGGACAGCGACCTCCTACGAGCAGTACTTC	CASSVHGTATSYEQYF
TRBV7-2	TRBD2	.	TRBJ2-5	TGTGCCAGCAGCTCCCCAGGGACTAGCGGGAGGAGGGCCCAGTACTTC	CASSSPGTSGRRAQYF
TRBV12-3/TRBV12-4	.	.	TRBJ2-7	TGTGCCAGCAGTCGTCTGTTCTCCGAGCAGTACTTC	CASSRLFSEQYF
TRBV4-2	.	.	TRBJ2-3	TGTGCCAGCAGAAGTAGCTCAGATACGCAGTATTTT	CASRSSSDTQYF
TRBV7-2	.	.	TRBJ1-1	TGTGCCAGCAGCTTAACTAACACTGAAGCTTTCTTT	CASSLTNTEAFF
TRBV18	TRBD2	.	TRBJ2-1	TGTGCCAGCTCACCTTTAACTAGCGGGGAACCCTGGGTCGGAACTAATGAGCAGTTCTTC	CASSPLTSGEPWVGTNEQFF
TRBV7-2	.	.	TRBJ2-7	TGTGCCAGCAGCTTAGCGTCCATTTCCTACGAGCAGTACTTC	CASSLASISYEQYF
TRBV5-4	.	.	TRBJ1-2	TGTGCCAGCAGCGTAAGCGAAATCTATGGCTACACCTTC	CASSVSEIYGYTF
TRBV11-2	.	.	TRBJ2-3	TGTGCCAGCAGCTTAGTCGTAAGCACAGATACGCAGTATTTT	CASSLVVSTDTQYF
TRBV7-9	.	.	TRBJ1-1	TGTGCCAGCAGCTTAGCGCGGGGGACTGAAGCTTTCTTT	CASSLARGTEAFF
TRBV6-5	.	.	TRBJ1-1	TGTGCCAGCAGTTCCGGGGATACTGAAGCTTTCTTT	CASSSGDTEAFF
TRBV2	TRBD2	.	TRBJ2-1	TGTGCCAGCAGTCGACTAGCGGGAGGAGGGTCCTACAATGAGCAGTTCTTC	CASSRLAGGGSYNEQFF
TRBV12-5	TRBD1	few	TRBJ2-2	TGTGCTAGTGGTTTGGTAGGGGGCGGCACCGGGGAGCTGTTTTTT	CASGLVGGGTGELFF
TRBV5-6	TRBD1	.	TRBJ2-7	TGTGCCAGCAGCCCCGGACAGGCGCTGTGGTACGAGCAGTACTTC	CASSPGQALWYEQYF
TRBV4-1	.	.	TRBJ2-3	TGCGCCAGCAGCCAAGCAGAGTGGAGGTCAGATACGCAGTATTTT	CASSQAEWRSDTQYF
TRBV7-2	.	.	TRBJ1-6	TGTGCCAGCAGCTTAAGGCGAAGGGCAGGGGTGGAGAATTCACCCCTCCACTTT	CASSLRRRAGVENSPLHF
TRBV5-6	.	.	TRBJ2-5	TGTGCCAGCAGCTTAGGAGAGGGAGAGACCCAGTACTTC	CASSLGEGETQYF
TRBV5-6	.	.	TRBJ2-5	TGTGCCAGCAGCTTGAGTCAGGGTAGTTACGTTGAGACCCAGTACTTC	CASSLSQGSYVETQYF
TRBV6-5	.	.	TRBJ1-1	TGTGCCAGCAGTATGACAGGGAACACTGAAGCTTTCTTT	CASSMTGNTEAFF
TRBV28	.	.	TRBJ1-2	TGTGCCAGCAGAACCACAGTGAGCTATGGCTACACCTTC	CASRTTVSYGYTF
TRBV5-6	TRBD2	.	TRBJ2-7	TGTGCCAGCAGCTTGAGCGGGGGAGCGATGGAGCAGTACTTC	CASSLSGGAMEQYF
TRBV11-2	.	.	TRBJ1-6	TGTGCCAGCGGCGGGGTGTATAATTCACCCCTCCACTTT	CASGGVYNSPLHF
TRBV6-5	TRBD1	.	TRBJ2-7	TGTGCCAGCAGTTACGGAGGACAGGCGATTTCCTACGAGCAGTACTTC	CASSYGGQAISYEQYF